Listed below are T cell receptor beta chains from one sample, sequenced in a study of cytomegalovirus exposure and HLA in healthy donors. Assay: immunoSEQ multiplex PCR; the TCRdb copy retains only in-frame clones and omits some. The sample has roughly 120,000 clones, about 79% seen once. The sequenced sample was PBMCs. All receptors derive from a woman between 18 and 29 years old in good health and CMV-seropositive. Each CDR3 is given with its conserved first and last residue. The D gene is left open where the match is weak. A row's size may be missing; if present it is once, few, many or a size class.

CDR3,DNA,size,J,V,D
CASGGGSQETQYF,TGTGCCAGTGGGGGGGGATCCCAAGAGACCCAGTACTTC,.,TRBJ2-5,TRBV19,TRBD2
CASSQVRENEKLFF,TGCGCCAGCAGCCAAGTACGAGAAAATGAAAAACTGTTTTTT,.,TRBJ1-4,TRBV4-1,.
CASSLYPGGVNTGELFF,TGTGCCAGCAGTTTATACCCTGGCGGAGTGAACACCGGGGAGCTGTTTTTT,.,TRBJ2-2,TRBV27,.
CASSSQGLADEQYF,TGTGCCAGCAGCTCCCAGGGTTTGGCAGACGAGCAGTACTTC,.,TRBJ2-7,TRBV7-8,.
CASSSGQGYEQYF,TGTGCCAGCAGTTCCGGACAGGGCTACGAGCAGTACTTC,once,TRBJ2-7,TRBV6-5,TRBD1
CASSPLAGGSTDTQYF,TGCGCCAGCAGCCCACTAGCGGGGGGGAGCACAGATACGCAGTATTTT,few,TRBJ2-3,TRBV4-1,TRBD2
CASSYSLAGGEQYF,TGTGCCAGCAGTTACTCCCTAGCGGGGGGCGAGCAGTACTTC,few,TRBJ2-7,TRBV6-5,TRBD2
CASNPGTGYEKLFF,TGTGCCAGCAACCCCGGGACAGGGTACGAAAAACTGTTTTTT,.,TRBJ1-4,TRBV6-1,TRBD1
CASSVGYGSYEQYF,TGTGCCAGCAGCGTAGGGTACGGTTCCTACGAGCAGTACTTC,.,TRBJ2-7,TRBV9,.
CASSLAAGAGETQYF,TGTGCCAGCAGCTTAGCGGCAGGGGCTGGGGAGACCCAGTACTTC,few,TRBJ2-5,TRBV11-3,.
CASSEVLAGTDTQYF,TGTGCCAGCAGTGAAGTACTAGCGGGCACAGATACGCAGTATTTT,.,TRBJ2-3,TRBV6-1,TRBD2
CASSLRQRSYNEQFF,TGTGCCAGCAGCTTAAGGCAGCGCTCCTACAATGAGCAGTTCTTC,.,TRBJ2-1,TRBV11-2,.
CASSDYLAGGQETQYF,TGCGCCAGCAGTGATTACCTAGCGGGGGGTCAAGAGACCCAGTACTTC,.,TRBJ2-5,TRBV10-2,TRBD2
CASSLVGGAQETQYF,TGTGCCAGCAGCTTAGTGGGGGGGGCCCAAGAGACCCAGTACTTC,.,TRBJ2-5,TRBV7-9,.
CASTTTSGTGELFF,TGTGCCAGCACCACTACGTCGGGCACCGGGGAGCTGTTTTTT,.,TRBJ2-2,TRBV6-5,.
CASSYGTSRDYEQYF,TGTGCCAGCAGCTACGGGACTAGCAGGGATTACGAGCAGTACTTC,.,TRBJ2-7,TRBV6-5,TRBD2
CASSIRTGNQPQHF,TGTGCCAGCAGCATCAGGACAGGGAATCAGCCCCAGCATTTT,few,TRBJ1-5,TRBV7-2,TRBD1
CAISDGLGGYTEAFF,TGTGCCATCAGTGATGGATTAGGGGGCTACACTGAAGCTTTCTTT,.,TRBJ1-1,TRBV10-3,TRBD1
CSSSSRQGPFYGYTF,TGTTCCAGCAGCTCCCGACAGGGACCGTTCTATGGCTATACCTTC,.,TRBJ1-2,TRBV7-9,TRBD1
CASSVVREKLFF,TGTGCCAGCAGCGTAGTGCGGGAAAAACTGTTTTTT,.,TRBJ1-4,TRBV2,.
CASSMGQGPYEQYF,TGTGCCAGTAGTATGGGACAGGGTCCCTACGAGCAGTACTTC,once,TRBJ2-7,TRBV19,TRBD1
CAISAGASGTYEQYF,TGTGCCATCAGCGCAGGCGCTAGCGGAACCTACGAGCAGTACTTC,.,TRBJ2-7,TRBV10-3,TRBD2
CASSLESGGSPEQFF,TGTGCCAGCAGCTTAGAGAGCGGGGGGTCCCCTGAGCAGTTCTTC,.,TRBJ2-1,TRBV11-2,TRBD2
CSVRGGGYEQYF,TGCAGCGTCCGTGGGGGCGGGTACGAGCAGTACTTC,.,TRBJ2-7,TRBV29-1,.
CASSLVSSPSSSYEQYF,TGTGCCAGCAGCTTGGTGTCTAGCCCATCAAGCTCCTACGAGCAGTACTTC,.,TRBJ2-7,TRBV5-5,.
CSGNQGISEVFF,TGCAGCGGAAACCAGGGGATCTCTGAAGTTTTCTTT,.,TRBJ1-1,TRBV29-1,.
CASSKEGSYNEQFF,TGTGCCAGCAGCAAGGAGGGGTCCTACAATGAGCAGTTCTTC,.,TRBJ2-1,TRBV5-5,.
CASSPTRLETQYF,TGTGCCAGCAGCCCGACCAGACTAGAGACCCAGTACTTC,.,TRBJ2-5,TRBV14,.
CASSFRGLSTEAFF,TGCGCCAGCAGCTTCAGGGGGCTGAGCACTGAAGCTTTCTTT,.,TRBJ1-1,TRBV5-1,TRBD1
CASSLRSGDTEAFF,TGTGCCAGCAGCTTACGTTCGGGAGACACTGAAGCTTTCTTT,.,TRBJ1-1,TRBV7-9,.
CASSLLYGYTF,TGTGCCAGCAGCCTTCTTTATGGCTACACCTTC,.,TRBJ1-2,TRBV5-6,.
CASSVAPGPSYEQYF,TGTGCCAGCAGCGTAGCCCCTGGCCCCTCCTACGAGCAGTACTTC,.,TRBJ2-7,TRBV9,.
CASSFAGTGGYEQYF,TGTGCCAGTAGTTTCGCGGGGACAGGGGGCTACGAGCAGTACTTC,.,TRBJ2-7,TRBV19,TRBD1
CASSPDGDEDEQYF,TGTGCCAGCAGCCCAGACGGGGATGAGGACGAGCAGTACTTC,.,TRBJ2-7,TRBV5-4,.
CASSEPHAEGPRLFF,TGCGCCAGCAGTGAGCCGCATGCGGAGGGGCCCAGGCTGTTTTTT,once,TRBJ1-4,TRBV10-2,.
CASRFQGNGNTIYF,TGTGCCAGCAGATTCCAGGGGAATGGAAACACCATATATTTT,.,TRBJ1-3,TRBV6-5,.
CASSSAGGRGETQYF,TGCGCCAGCAGCTCTGCGGGGGGGCGGGGAGAGACCCAGTACTTC,few,TRBJ2-5,TRBV5-1,TRBD2
CASSLNSYQETQYF,TGTGCCAGCAGCCTAAATTCGTACCAAGAGACCCAGTACTTC,.,TRBJ2-5,TRBV7-6,.
CASSSLASGGNNEQFF,TGTGCCAGCAGCTCCCTAGCTAGCGGGGGGAACAATGAGCAGTTCTTC,.,TRBJ2-1,TRBV11-3,TRBD2
CASSSSVHPYNEQFF,TGTGCCAGCAGCTCTAGCGTTCACCCCTACAATGAGCAGTTCTTC,.,TRBJ2-1,TRBV7-9,.
CASSPGTSVEGETQYF,TGTGCCAGCAGCCCCGGGACTAGCGTGGAAGGAGAGACCCAGTACTTC,.,TRBJ2-5,TRBV7-3,TRBD2
CSSRPRFAGGLGEQFF,TGTTCCAGCAGGCCCCGGTTTGCGGGGGGGCTCGGTGAGCAGTTCTTC,few,TRBJ2-1,TRBV7-9,TRBD2
CASSPIPGLVPSGANVLTF,TGTGCCAGCAGCCCCATCCCGGGACTAGTCCCCTCTGGGGCCAACGTCCTGACTTTC,few,TRBJ2-6,TRBV7-3,TRBD2
CAISEFGGQNYGYTF,TGTGCCATCAGTGAGTTCGGGGGGCAGAACTACGGCTACACCTTC,.,TRBJ1-2,TRBV10-3,.
CASSERAGGTQETQYF,TGTGCCAGCTCAGAACGAGCGGGGGGGACCCAAGAGACCCAGTACTTC,.,TRBJ2-5,TRBV18,TRBD2
CASSLDLAATQETQYF,TGTGCCAGCAGCTTGGATCTAGCGGCAACCCAAGAGACCCAGTACTTC,.,TRBJ2-5,TRBV5-5,TRBD2
CAISDPFRKHDEQYF,TGTGCCATCAGTGACCCTTTCAGGAAGCATGACGAGCAGTACTTC,few,TRBJ2-7,TRBV10-3,.